The entry that follows covers one T cell receptor (beta chain) sequence. Its antigen is unidentified. Germline V gene data show CDR1 as SGHVS and CDR2 as FNYEAQ. The V gene lost 2 bases and the J gene lost 3 bases, with 8 bases spanning the gap. CDR3 length: 13 residues. The PCR had 60 Vbeta and 13 Jbeta primers. Generated by immunoSEQ multiplex PCR, the TCRdb table keeps only in-frame clones and is missing some. The top ten clones hold 2.5% to 3% of a sample with 210,000 or so clones, 70% to 80% of them seen once. The data were taken from a study of cytomegalovirus exposure and HLA in healthy donors. Overall study findings and caveats: Later analysis found that TCR beta chains associated with HLA were more clonally expanded than other, equally common chains.

The sample comprised PBMCs. The TCR sequence derives from a woman between 55 and 75 years old in good health and CMV-seropositive. The rearrangement uses TRBV7-6 and TRBJ2-7; D unresolved. CDR3 bases: TGTGCCAGCAGCTTATCCGCACTCTACGAGCAGTACTTC. It specifies CASSLSALYEQYF.